Listed here is a single T cell receptor beta chain. Its target is unknown. TCRdb's copy holds only in-frame clones and misses some; the assay was immunoSEQ multiplex PCR. The table lists more than 10,000 clones, around four fifths of them singletons, with 15% to 19% in the top ten. This sample is part of a study of T cells after posttransplantation cyclophosphamide. Busulfan-fludarabine conditioning, marrow transplant, and cyclophosphamide on days +3 and +4 were administered. General study points: Recipient CMV seropositivity and CMV reactivation strongly tracked TRB clonality. Skin or GI-infiltrating T cells shared few TRB sequences with blood. Later blood repertoires were often dominated by clones from the donor CD8+ memory compartment.

The germline V and J ends were trimmed by 1 base and 0 bases, with 4 bases remaining between them. Germline V gene data show CDR1 as SGHTA and CDR2 as FQGTGA. The CDR3 runs 15 residues. The rearrangement links TRBV7-3 to TRBJ2-6; D unclear. The source is a female patient between 50 and 60 years old who received an allogeneic stem cell transplant from a related donor, was CMV-positive, and had no GVHD. T cells may partly derive from the graft donor. The sample consisted of PBMCs, taken around 2,000 days after allogeneic stem cell transplant with posttransplant cyclophosphamide. The CDR3 DNA reads as TGTGCCAGCAGCTTAATGAGCTCTGGGGCCAACGTCCTGACTTTC. This encodes CASSLMSSGANVLTF.